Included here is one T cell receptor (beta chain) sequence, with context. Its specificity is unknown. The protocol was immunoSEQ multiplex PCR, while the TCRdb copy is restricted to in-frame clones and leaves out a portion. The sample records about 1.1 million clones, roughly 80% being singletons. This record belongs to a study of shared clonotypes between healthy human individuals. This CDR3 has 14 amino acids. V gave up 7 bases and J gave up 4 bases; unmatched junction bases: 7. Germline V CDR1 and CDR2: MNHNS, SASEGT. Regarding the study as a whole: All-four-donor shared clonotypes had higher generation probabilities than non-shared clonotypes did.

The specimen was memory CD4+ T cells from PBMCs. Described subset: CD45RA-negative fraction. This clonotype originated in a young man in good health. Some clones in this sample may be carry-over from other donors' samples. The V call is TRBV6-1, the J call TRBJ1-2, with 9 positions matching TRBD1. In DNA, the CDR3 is TGTGCCAGCACCAAATGGGACAGGGCCTATGGCTACACCTTC. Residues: CASTKWDRAYGYTF.